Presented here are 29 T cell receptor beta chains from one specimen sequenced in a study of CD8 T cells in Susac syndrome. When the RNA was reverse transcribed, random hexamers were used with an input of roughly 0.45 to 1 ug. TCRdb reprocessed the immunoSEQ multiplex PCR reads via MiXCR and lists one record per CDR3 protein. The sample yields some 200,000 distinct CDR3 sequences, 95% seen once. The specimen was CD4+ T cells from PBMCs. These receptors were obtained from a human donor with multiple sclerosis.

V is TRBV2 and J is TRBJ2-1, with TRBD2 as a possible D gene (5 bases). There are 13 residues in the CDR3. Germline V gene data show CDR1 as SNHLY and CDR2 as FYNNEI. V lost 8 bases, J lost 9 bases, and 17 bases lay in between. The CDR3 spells CASAREGLGEQFF. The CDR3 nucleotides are TGTGCCAGCGCCCGTGAGGGCTTGGGTGAGCAGTTCTTC.

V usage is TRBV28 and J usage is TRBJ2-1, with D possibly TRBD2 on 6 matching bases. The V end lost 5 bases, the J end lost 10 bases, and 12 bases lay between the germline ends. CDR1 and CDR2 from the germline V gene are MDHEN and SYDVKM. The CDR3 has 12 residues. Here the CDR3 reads CASSPRDEEQFF. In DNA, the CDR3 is TGTGCCAGCAGTCCGCGGGATGAAGAGCAGTTCTTC.

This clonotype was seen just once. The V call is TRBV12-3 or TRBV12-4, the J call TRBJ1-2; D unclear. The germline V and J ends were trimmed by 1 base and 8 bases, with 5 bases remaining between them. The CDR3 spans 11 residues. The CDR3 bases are TGTGCCAGCAGTTTAGGGATAGGCTACACCTTC. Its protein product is CASSLGIGYTF.

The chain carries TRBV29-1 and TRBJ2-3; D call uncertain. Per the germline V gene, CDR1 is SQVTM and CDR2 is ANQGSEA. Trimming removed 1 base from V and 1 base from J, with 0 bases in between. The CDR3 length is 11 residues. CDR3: CSVEGTDTQYF. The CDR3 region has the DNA TGCAGCGTTGAAGGCACAGATACGCAGTATTTT.

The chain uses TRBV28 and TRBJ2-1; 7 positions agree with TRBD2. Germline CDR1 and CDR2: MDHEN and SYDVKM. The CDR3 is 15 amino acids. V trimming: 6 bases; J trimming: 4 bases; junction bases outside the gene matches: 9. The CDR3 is CASSLIAGPYNEQFF. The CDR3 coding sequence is TGTGCCAGCAGCCTTATAGCGGGCCCTTACAATGAGCAGTTCTTC.

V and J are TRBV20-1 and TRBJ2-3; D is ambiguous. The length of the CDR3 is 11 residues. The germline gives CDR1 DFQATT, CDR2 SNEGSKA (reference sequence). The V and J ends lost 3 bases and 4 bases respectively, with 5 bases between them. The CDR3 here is CSASQPDTQYF. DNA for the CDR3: TGCAGTGCTAGTCAGCCAGATACGCAGTATTTT.

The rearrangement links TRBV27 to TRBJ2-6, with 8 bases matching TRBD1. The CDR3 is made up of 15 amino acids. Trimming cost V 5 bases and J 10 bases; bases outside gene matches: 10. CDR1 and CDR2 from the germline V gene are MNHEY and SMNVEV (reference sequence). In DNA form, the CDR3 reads TGTGCCAGCAGTACCCGACAGGGGCTTTTTAACGTCCTGACTTTC. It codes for CASSTRQGLFNVLTF.

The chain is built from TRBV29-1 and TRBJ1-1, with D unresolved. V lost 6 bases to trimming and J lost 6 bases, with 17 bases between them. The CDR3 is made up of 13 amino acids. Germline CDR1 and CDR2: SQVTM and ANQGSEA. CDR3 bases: TGCAGCGTCTACACTCCCTCCTGGGCTGAAGCTTTCTTT. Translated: CSVYTPSWAEAFF.

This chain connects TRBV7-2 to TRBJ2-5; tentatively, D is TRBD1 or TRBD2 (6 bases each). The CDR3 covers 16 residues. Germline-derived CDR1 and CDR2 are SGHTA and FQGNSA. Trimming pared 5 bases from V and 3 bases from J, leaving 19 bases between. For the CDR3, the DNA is TGTGCCAGCAGCGCGCCTCCGGGGGCCCCAAAAGAGACCCAGTACTTC. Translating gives CASSAPPGAPKETQYF.

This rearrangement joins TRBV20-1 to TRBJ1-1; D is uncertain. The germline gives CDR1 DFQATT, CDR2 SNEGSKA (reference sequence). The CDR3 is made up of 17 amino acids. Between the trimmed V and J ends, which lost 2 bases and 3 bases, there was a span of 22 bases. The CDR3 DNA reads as TGCAGTGCTAGAAACCTCAATGATTGGGGAGTGGACACTGAAGCTTTCTTT. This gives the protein CSARNLNDWGVDTEAFF.

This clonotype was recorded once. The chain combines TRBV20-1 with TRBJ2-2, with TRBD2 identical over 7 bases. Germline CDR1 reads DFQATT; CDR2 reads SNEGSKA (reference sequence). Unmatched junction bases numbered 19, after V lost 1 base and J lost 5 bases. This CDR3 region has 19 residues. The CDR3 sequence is CSARGRGNNGEGLTGELFF. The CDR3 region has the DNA TGCAGTGCTAGAGGGCGGGGGAATAACGGGGAAGGACTAACCGGGGAGCTGTTTTTT.

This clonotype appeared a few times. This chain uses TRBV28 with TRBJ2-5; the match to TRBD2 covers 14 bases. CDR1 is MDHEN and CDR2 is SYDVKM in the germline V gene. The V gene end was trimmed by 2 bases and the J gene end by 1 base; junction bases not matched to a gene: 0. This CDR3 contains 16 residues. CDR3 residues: CASSLGLAGGQETQYF. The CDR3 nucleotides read TGTGCCAGCAGTTTAGGACTAGCGGGGGGCCAAGAGACCCAGTACTTC.

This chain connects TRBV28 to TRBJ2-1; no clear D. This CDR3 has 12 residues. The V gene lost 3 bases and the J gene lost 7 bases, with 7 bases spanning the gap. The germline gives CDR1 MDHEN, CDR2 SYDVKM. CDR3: CASSLSRNEQFF. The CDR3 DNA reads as TGTGCCAGCAGTTTGTCCCGGAATGAGCAGTTCTTC.

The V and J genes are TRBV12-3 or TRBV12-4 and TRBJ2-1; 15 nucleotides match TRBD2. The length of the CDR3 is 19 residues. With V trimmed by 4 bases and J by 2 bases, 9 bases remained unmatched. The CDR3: CASSSTRRTSGGAYNEQFF. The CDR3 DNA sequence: TGTGCCAGCAGTTCAACCCGTAGGACTAGCGGGGGGGCCTACAATGAGCAGTTCTTC.

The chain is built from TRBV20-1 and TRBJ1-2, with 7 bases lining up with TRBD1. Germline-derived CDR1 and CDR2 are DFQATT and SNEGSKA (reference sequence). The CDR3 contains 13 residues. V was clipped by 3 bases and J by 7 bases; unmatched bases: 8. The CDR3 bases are TGCAGTGCTAGGACAGGGTTTTCGGTTGGCTACACCTTC. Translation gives CSARTGFSVGYTF.

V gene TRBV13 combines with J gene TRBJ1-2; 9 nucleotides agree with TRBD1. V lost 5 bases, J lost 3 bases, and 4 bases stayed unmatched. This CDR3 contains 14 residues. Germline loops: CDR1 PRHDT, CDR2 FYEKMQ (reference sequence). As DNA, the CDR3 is TGTGCCAGCAGCCCTAGGGACAGGGACTATGGCTACACCTTC. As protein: CASSPRDRDYGYTF.

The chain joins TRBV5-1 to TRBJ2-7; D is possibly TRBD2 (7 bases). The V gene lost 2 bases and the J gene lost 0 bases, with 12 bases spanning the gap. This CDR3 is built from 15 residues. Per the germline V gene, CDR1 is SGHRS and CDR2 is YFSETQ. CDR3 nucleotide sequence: TGCGCCAGCAGCTTTCGGGGGGCCTACTCCTACGAGCAGTACTTC. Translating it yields CASSFRGAYSYEQYF. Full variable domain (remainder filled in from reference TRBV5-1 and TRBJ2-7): KAGVTQTPRYLIKTRGQQVTLSCSPISGHRSVSWYQQTPGQGLQFLFEYFSETQRNKGNFPGRFSGRQFSNSRSEMNVSTLELGDSALYLCASSFRGAYSYEQYFGPGTRLTVT.

CDR3 nucleotides: TGCAGTGCTTCGATGGGACCGGGACTGAAAAATGGCTACACCTTC. The encoded protein is CSASMGPGLKNGYTF. V and J are TRBV20-1 and TRBJ1-2; the D gene is possibly TRBD1 (5 bases). The V gene's germline CDR1 is DFQATT and CDR2 SNEGSKA (reference sequence). V gave up 5 bases and J gave up 6 bases, with 22 bases separating them. This CDR3 is built from 15 residues.

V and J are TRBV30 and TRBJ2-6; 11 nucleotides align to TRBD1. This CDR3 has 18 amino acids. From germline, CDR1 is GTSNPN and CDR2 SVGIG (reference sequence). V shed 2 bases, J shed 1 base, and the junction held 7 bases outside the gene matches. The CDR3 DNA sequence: TGTGCCTGGAGTTCGGGACAGGGGGTGTTTTCTGGGGCCAACGTCCTGACTTTC. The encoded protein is CAWSSGQGVFSGANVLTF.

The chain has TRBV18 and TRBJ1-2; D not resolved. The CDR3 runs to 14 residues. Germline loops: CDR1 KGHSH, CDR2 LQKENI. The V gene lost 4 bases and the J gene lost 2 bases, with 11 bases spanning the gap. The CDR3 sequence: CASSHASSNYGYTF. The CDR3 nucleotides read TGTGCCAGCTCACACGCCAGTTCAAACTATGGCTACACCTTC.

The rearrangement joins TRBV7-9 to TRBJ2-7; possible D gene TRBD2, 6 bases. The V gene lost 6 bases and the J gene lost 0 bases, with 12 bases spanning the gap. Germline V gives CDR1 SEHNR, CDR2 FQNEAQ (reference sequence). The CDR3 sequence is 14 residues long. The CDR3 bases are TGTGCCAGCAGATTGGACGGGAGCTCCTACGAGCAGTACTTC. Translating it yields CASRLDGSSYEQYF.

CDR3 sequence: CASSSSGTSRARGYTF. CDR3 in DNA: TGTGCCAGCAGTTCGTCGGGGACGTCCCGGGCAAGAGGCTACACCTTC. The chain carries TRBV7-2 and TRBJ1-2, with D tentatively TRBD1 (5 bases). The CDR3 extends over 16 amino acids. Deletions cut 6 bases from V and 8 bases from J, with 25 bases between. The germline CDR1 and CDR2 sequences are SGHTA and FQGNSA.

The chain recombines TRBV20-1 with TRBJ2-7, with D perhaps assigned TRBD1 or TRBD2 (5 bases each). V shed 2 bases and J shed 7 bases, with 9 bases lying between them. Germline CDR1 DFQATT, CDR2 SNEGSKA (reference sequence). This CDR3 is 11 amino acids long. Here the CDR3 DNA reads TGCAGTGCTAGACTGGGACGGGAGCAGTACTTC. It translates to CSARLGREQYF.

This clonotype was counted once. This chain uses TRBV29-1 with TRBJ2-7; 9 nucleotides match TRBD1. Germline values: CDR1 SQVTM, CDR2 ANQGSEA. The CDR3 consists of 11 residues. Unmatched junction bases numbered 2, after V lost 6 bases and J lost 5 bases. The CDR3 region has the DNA TGCAGCGTGGACAGGGGCCACGAGCAGTACTTC. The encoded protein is CSVDRGHEQYF.

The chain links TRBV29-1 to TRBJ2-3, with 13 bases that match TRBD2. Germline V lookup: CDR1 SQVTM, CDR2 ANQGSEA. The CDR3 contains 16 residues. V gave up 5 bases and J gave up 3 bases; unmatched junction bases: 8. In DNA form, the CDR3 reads TGCAGCGTTAGAGGTCAGACTAGCGGGAGGACAGATACGCAGTATTTT. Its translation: CSVRGQTSGRTDTQYF.

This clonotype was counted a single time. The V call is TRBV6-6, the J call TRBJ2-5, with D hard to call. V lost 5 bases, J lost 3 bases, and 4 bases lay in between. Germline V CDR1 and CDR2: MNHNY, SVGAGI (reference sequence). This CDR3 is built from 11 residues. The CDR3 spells CASSHKETQYF. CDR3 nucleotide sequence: TGTGCCAGCAGTCACAAAGAGACCCAGTACTTC.

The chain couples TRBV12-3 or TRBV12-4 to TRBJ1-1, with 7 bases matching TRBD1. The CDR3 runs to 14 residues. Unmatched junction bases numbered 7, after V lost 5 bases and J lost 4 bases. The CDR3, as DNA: TGTGCCAGCAGTCCCGACAGGGCGGGCACTGAAGCTTTCTTT. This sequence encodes CASSPDRAGTEAFF.

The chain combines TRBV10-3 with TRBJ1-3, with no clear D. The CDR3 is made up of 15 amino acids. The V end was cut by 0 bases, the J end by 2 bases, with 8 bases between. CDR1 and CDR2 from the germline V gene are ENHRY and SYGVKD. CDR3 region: CAISESRQTGNTIYF. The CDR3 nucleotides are TGTGCCATCAGTGAGTCGCGGCAGACTGGAAACACCATATATTTT.

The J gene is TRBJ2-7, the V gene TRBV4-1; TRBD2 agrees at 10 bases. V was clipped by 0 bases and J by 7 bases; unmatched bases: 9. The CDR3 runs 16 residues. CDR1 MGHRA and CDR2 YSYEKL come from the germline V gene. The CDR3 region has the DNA TGCGCCAGCAGCCAAGACCGGGCTAGCGGGAGACGAGAGCAGTACTTC. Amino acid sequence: CASSQDRASGRREQYF.